Presented here are 15 T cell receptor beta chains from one specimen sequenced in a study of naive CD8 T cells in extremely preterm neonates. Sequenced by immunoSEQ multiplex PCR; TCRdb stores in-frame clones only, minus some. The data contain 5,000 to 6,500 clones, roughly 96% of them singletons. Sample: naive CD8+ T cells from blood. The receptors shown here come from a human donor in good health.

This chain uses TRBV11-2 with TRBJ2-7; 7 bases align to TRBD1. In germline, CDR1 is SGHAT, CDR2 FQNNGV. With 4 bases clipped from V and 3 bases from J, the junction kept 6 bases outside the gene matches. The CDR3 is 14 amino acids. The CDR3 region has the DNA TGTGCCAGCAGCTCAAACAGGGGTCACTACGAGCAGTACTTC. This translates into CASSSNRGHYEQYF.

V usage is TRBV4-2 and J usage is TRBJ2-1; 12 bases map to TRBD2. Germline V gene data show CDR1 as LGHNA and CDR2 as YNFKEQ. CDR3 size: 15 residues. The V segment lost 4 bases and the J segment 6 bases; nucleotides outside the gene matches: 4. CDR3 coding DNA: TGTGCCAGCAGCCTGGGACTAGCGGGCCTCAATGAGCAGTTCTTC. Amino acid sequence: CASSLGLAGLNEQFF.

The chain is built from TRBV7-6 and TRBJ1-1, with D uncertain. CDR1 SGHVS and CDR2 FNYEAQ come from the germline V gene. Between the trimmed V and J ends, which lost 5 bases and 4 bases, there was a span of 14 bases. The CDR3 has 14 amino acids. CDR3 bases: TGTGCCAGCAGCCAGTCTGGCGGGAGCACTGAAGCTTTCTTT. This translates into CASSQSGGSTEAFF. Supplemented by reference TRBV7-6 and TRBJ1-1, the full variable domain reads GAGVSQSPRYKVTKRGQDVALRCDPISGHVSLYWYRQALGQGPEFLTYFNYEAQQDKSGLPNDRFSAERPEGSISTLTIQRTEQRDSAMYRCASSQSGGSTEAFFGQGTRLTVV.

The genes are TRBV11-2 and TRBJ1-6, with D possibly TRBD1 on 6 matching bases. V lost 6 bases, J lost 7 bases, and 13 bases lay in between. The germline V gene encodes CDR1 SGHAT and CDR2 FQNNGV. The CDR3 runs 14 residues. The CDR3 spells CASSQQGPNSPLHF. CDR3 bases: TGTGCCAGCAGTCAGCAGGGGCCGAATTCACCCCTCCACTTT.

The chain uses TRBV19 and TRBJ2-5, with D maybe TRBD2 (6 bases). The CDR3 length is 13 residues. The germline V gene encodes CDR1 LNHDA and CDR2 SQIVND (reference sequence). Trimming removed 3 bases at V and 5 bases at J, with 10 bases between. CDR3 nucleotides: TGTGCCAGTAGTATCGGAGGGAGGGAGACCCAGTACTTC. This gives the protein CASSIGGRETQYF.

This clone has just one count. The gene calls are TRBV7-9 and TRBJ1-3; D is unresolved. Germline V gene data show CDR1 as SEHNR and CDR2 as FQNEAQ (reference sequence). CDR3 length equals 14 residues. V was trimmed by 5 bases and J by 3 bases, leaving 11 bases between them. CDR3 DNA sequence: TGTGCCAGCAGCACCCGGAGAGGTGGAAACACCATATATTTT. Translated: CASSTRRGGNTIYF.

The chain joins TRBV2 to TRBJ2-3, with D possibly TRBD2 on 5 matching bases. V lost 8 bases to trimming and J lost 5 bases, with 17 bases between them. The CDR3 has 14 residues. Germline V gene sequence: CDR1 SNHLY, CDR2 FYNNEI. CDR3 residues: CASGTVRAGDTQYF. The CDR3 DNA sequence: TGTGCCAGCGGAACGGTGAGGGCCGGAGATACGCAGTATTTT.

This clone appeared a single time. The rearrangement uses TRBV7-9 and TRBJ2-1; D might be TRBD2 (6 bases). Germline CDR1 is SEHNR and CDR2 is FQNEAQ (reference sequence). V dropped 5 bases and J dropped 1 base, with 15 bases sitting between them. The CDR3 contains 16 residues. The CDR3 DNA sequence: TGTGCCAGCAGCCCAAGGGGACTTCCTTCCTACAATGAGCAGTTCTTC. This gives the protein CASSPRGLPSYNEQFF.

The chain recombines TRBV30 with TRBJ2-3; 9 nucleotides align to TRBD2. The CDR3 totals 19 residues. Germline V lookup: CDR1 GTSNPN, CDR2 SVGIG (reference sequence). After removal of 1 base from V and 0 bases from J, the junction contained 14 bases not matched to a gene. This chain's CDR3 is CAWSDTRAGGHPSTDTQYF. As DNA, the CDR3 is TGTGCCTGGAGTGATACTCGAGCGGGGGGCCACCCTAGCACAGATACGCAGTATTTT.

Comment on this clone: One junction end does not reproduce the germline sequence, and a read error may be involved. This rearrangement joins TRBV27 to TRBJ2-1; D is unresolved. The germline CDR1 and CDR2 sequences are MNHEY and SMNVEV (reference sequence). The CDR3 spans 15 residues. The CDR3 DNA reads TGTGCCAGCAGCCCCTATTCGATCTCATCGGGTTATTCGGTCTTC. This translates into CASSPYSISSGYSVF.

The chain has TRBV28 and TRBJ1-5; D possibly corresponds to TRBD1 (5 bases). The CDR3 runs 12 residues. Germline V gene lookup returns CDR1 MDHEN and CDR2 SYDVKM. Trimming pared 7 bases from V and 4 bases from J, leaving 8 bases between. CDR3 DNA: TGTGCCAGCACGGGGGGGAATCAGCCCCAGCATTTT. This translates into CASTGGNQPQHF.

The CDR3 coding sequence is TGTGCCAGCAGCCTCACCGGGACACGCTATGGCTACACCTTC. This sequence encodes CASSLTGTRYGYTF. The chain uses TRBV7-9 and TRBJ1-2, with D tentatively TRBD1 (6 bases). The CDR3 is made up of 14 amino acids. Trimming cost V 5 bases and J 4 bases, with 14 bases left between them. The germline gives CDR1 SEHNR, CDR2 FQNEAQ (reference sequence).

In nucleotides, the CDR3 is TGTGCCAGCAGCTCCTTTCGACAGGTTGCGCAGTACTTC. Translation: CASSSFRQVAQYF. The rearrangement joins TRBV7-8 to TRBJ2-7; D perhaps matches TRBD1 (6 bases). Per the germline V gene, CDR1 is SGHVS and CDR2 is FQNEAQ. The CDR3 has 13 amino acids. Trimming stripped 4 bases from V and 9 bases from J, with 16 bases between.

The genes are TRBV28 and TRBJ2-5, with 7 nucleotides matching TRBD2. The CDR3 extends over 13 amino acids. Germline V gene lookup returns CDR1 MDHEN and CDR2 SYDVKM. Trimming cost V 6 bases and J 3 bases; bases outside gene matches: 4. CDR3: CASSSGMEETQYF. CDR3 coding DNA: TGTGCCAGCAGCAGCGGGATGGAAGAGACCCAGTACTTC.

The gene calls are TRBV5-1 and TRBJ2-7; 7 bases map to TRBD1. This CDR3 is built from 14 residues. V lost 4 bases to trimming and J lost 3 bases; unmatched junction nucleotides: 7. CDR1 is SGHRS and CDR2 is YFSETQ in the germline V gene. CDR3 sequence: CASSLRDSYYEQYF. The CDR3 coding sequence is TGCGCCAGCAGCCTCCGGGACAGTTACTACGAGCAGTACTTC.